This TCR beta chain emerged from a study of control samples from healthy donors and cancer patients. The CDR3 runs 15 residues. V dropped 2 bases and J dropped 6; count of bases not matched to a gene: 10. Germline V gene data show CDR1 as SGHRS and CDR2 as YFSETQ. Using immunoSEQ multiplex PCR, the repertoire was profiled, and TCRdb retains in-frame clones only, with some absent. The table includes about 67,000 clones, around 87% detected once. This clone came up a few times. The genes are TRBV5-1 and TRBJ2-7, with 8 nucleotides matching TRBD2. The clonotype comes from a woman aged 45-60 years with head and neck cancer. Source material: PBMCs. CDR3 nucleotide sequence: TGCGCCAGCAGCTTACACACCGGGGGGGCAGGCGAGCAGTACTTC. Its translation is CASSLHTGGAGEQYF.